Only a few counts were recorded for the clone carrying this TCR beta chain. The source of the sample is a study of OX40 agonist ivuxolimab in advanced cancers. In the study overall: Hepatocellular carcinoma, melanoma, renal cell or head and neck cancer affected the dose-escalation patients.

The assay was immunoSEQ multiplex PCR, and TCRdb's table has in-frame clones only and misses some. This sample carries 55,000 to 70,000 clones, just under 85% of them seen once, and the ten largest clones take about 3.7%. The study sampled blood at baseline, cycle 4 day 1, and cycle 7 day 1. This TCR came from an adult with an advanced solid tumor such as melanoma, head and neck, liver or kidney cancer. Material: CD4+ or CD8+ T cells sorted from blood, obtained in a trial of the OX40 agonist ivuxolimab.

The CDR3 sequence is CASSSRTGGSSYEQYF. CDR3 sequence (DNA): TGTGCCAGCAGCTCCCGGACAGGGGGCAGCTCCTACGAGCAGTACTTC. The rearrangement joins TRBV7-9 to TRBJ2-5, with 11 bases matching TRBD1. Near its end, the DNA agrees better with TRBJ2-7, so the J call may be wrong. Germline CDR1 SEHNR, CDR2 FQNEAQ (reference sequence). The CDR3 sequence is 16 residues long.